The sequence of this T cell receptor (beta chain) was determined in a study of chemoradiotherapy in HPV16-positive cancers. About the research overall: Candidate HPV-specific clones and shared TCR motifs came from two HPV16-positive patients. Study-wide results and limits: HPV-responsive T-cell expansion during chemoradiotherapy was linked to improved recurrence-free survival in HPV16-positive patients. Candidate HPV-specific clones and E7-related TCR motifs grew in tumor during treatment.

Generated by immunoSEQ multiplex PCR, the TCRdb table keeps only in-frame clones and is missing some. The sample has 20,000 to 25,000 clones, more than 75% seen once. Trimming pared 5 bases from V and 4 bases from J, leaving 15 bases between. This CDR3 is built from 15 residues. The germline CDR1 and CDR2 sequences are SEHNR and FQNEAQ (reference sequence). Turning to this clone: What it binds is not known.

This sequence joins TRBV7-9 and TRBJ2-1; perhaps TRBD2 as D (6 bases). Sequences were derived from blood, sampled from a patient who underwent chemoradiotherapy. This clonotype was sampled from a human donor with HPV-associated anogenital cancer. CDR3 amino acids: CASSPEKRAYNEQFF. CDR3 bases: TGTGCCAGCAGCCCCGAGAAGCGGGCTTACAATGAGCAGTTCTTC.